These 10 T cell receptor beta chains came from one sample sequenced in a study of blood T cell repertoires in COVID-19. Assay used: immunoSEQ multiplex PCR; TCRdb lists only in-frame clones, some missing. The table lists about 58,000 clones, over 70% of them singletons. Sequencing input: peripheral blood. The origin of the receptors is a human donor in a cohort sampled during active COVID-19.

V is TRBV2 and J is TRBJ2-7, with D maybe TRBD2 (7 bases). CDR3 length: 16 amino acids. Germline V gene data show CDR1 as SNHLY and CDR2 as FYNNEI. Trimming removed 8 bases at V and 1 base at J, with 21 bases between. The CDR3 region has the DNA TGTGCCAGCGGCAGTTTACATGGGGGGGCATCCTACGAGCAGTACTTC. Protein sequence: CASGSLHGGASYEQYF.

The CDR3 loop reads CASRTLGTGGYGYTF. The CDR3 DNA sequence: TGTGCCAGCAGGACTCTCGGGACAGGGGGCTATGGCTACACCTTC. This sequence joins TRBV6-5 and TRBJ1-2; 11 bases map to TRBD1. With 6 bases clipped from V and 4 bases from J, the junction kept 7 bases outside the gene matches. The V gene's germline CDR1 is MNHEY and CDR2 SVGAGI. The CDR3 sequence is 15 residues long.

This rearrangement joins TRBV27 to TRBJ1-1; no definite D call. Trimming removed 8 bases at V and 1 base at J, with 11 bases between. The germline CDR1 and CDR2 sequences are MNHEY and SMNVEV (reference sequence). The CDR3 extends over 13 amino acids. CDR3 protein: CASGFDTNTEAFF. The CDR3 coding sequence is TGTGCCAGCGGGTTCGACACGAACACTGAAGCTTTCTTT.

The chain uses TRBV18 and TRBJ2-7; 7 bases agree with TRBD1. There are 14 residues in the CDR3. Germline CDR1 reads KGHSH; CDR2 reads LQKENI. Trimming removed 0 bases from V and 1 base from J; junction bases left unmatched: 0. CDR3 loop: CASSPPDRSYEQYF. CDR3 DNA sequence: TGTGCCAGCTCACCACCGGACAGGTCCTACGAGCAGTACTTC.

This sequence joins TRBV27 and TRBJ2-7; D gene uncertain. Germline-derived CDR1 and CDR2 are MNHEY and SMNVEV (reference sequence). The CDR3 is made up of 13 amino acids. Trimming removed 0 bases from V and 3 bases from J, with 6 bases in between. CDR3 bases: TGTGCCAGCAGTTTATCGTCCGGCTACGAGCAGTACTTC. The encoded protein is CASSLSSGYEQYF.

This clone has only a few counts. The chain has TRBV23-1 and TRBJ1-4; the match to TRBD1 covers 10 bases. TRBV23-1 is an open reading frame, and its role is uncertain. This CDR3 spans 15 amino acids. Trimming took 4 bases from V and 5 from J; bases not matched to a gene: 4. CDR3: CASSRPGQGNEKLFF. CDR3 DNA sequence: TGCGCCAGCAGTCGCCCGGGACAGGGGAATGAAAAACTGTTTTTT.

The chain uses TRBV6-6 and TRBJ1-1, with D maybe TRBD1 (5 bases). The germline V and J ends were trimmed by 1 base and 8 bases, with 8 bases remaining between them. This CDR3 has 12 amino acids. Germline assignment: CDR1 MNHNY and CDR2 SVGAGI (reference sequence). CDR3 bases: TGTGCCAGCAGTTACTTCGGGGGAGAAGCTTTCTTT. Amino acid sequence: CASSYFGGEAFF.

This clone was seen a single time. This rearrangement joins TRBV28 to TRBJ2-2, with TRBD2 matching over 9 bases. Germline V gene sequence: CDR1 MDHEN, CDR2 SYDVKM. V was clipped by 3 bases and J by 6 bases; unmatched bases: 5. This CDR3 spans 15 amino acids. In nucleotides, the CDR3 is TGTGCCAGCAGTTTTCAAGCGGGAGGTGCCGGGGAGCTGTTTTTT. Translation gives CASSFQAGGAGELFF.

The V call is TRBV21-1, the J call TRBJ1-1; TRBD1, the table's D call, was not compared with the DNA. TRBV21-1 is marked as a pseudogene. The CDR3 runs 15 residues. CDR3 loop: CASSPRTGLGTEAFF. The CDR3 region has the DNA TGTGCCAGCAGCCCGCGGACAGGGCTCGGCACTGAAGCTTTCTTT.

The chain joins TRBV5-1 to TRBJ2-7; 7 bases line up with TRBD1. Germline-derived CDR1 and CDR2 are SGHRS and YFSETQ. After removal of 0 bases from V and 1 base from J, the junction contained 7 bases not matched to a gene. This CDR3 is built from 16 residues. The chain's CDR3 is CASSLAWGTASYEQYF. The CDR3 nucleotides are TGCGCCAGCAGCTTGGCATGGGGGACAGCTTCCTACGAGCAGTACTTC.